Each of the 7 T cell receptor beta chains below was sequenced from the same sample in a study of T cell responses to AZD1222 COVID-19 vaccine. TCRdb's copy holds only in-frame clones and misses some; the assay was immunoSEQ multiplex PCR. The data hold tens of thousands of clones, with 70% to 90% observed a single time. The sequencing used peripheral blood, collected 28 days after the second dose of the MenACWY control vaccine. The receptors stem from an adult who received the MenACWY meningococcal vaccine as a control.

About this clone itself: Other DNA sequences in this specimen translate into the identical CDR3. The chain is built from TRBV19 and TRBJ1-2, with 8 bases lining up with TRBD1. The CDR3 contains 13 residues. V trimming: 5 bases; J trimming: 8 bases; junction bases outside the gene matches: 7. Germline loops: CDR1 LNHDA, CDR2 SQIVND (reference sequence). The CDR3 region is CASSPQGAGGYTF. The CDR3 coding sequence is TGTGCCAGTAGTCCTCAGGGGGCAGGCGGCTACACCTTC.

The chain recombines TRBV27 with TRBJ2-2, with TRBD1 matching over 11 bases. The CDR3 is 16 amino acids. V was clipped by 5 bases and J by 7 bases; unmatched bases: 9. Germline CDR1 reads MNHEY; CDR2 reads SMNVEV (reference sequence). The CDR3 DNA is TGTGCCAGCAGTCACAGATGGACAGGGGGCGGCGGGGAGCTGTTTTTT. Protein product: CASSHRWTGGGGELFF.

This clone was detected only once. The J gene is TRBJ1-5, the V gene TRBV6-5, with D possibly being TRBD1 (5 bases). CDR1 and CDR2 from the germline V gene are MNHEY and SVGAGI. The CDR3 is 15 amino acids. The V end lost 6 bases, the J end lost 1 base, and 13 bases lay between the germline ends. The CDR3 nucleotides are TGTGCCAGCAGGCCCCCAGGGAGCAGCAATCAGCCCCAGCATTTT. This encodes CASRPPGSSNQPQHF.

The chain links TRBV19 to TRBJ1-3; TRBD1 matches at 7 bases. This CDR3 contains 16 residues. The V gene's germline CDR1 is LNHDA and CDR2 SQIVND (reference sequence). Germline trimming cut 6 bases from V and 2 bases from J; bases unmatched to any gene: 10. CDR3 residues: CASRADRDGAGNTIYF. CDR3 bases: TGTGCCAGTAGGGCTGACAGGGACGGTGCTGGAAACACCATATATTTT.

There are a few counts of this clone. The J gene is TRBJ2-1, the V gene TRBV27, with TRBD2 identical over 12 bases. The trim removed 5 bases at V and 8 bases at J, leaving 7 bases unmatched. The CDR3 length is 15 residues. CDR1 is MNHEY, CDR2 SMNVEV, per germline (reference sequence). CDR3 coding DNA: TGTGCCAGCAGTCCGACTAGCGGGGGAGGGTATGAGCAGTTCTTC. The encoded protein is CASSPTSGGGYEQFF.

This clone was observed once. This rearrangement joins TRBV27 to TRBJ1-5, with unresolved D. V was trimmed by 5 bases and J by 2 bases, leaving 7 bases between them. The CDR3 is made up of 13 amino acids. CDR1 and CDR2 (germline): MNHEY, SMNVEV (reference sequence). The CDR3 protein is CASSPGRNQPQHF. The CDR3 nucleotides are TGTGCCAGCAGTCCTGGTCGCAATCAGCCCCAGCATTTT.

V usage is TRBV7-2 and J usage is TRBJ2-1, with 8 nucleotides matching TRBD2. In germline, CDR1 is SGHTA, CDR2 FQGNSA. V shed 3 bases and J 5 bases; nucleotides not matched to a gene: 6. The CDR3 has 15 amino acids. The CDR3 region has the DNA TGTGCCAGCAGCTTCGGGGGGGTCTCGAACAATGAGCAGTTCTTC. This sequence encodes CASSFGGVSNNEQFF. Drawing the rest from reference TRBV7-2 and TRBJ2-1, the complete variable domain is GAGVSQSPSNKVTEKGKDVELRCDPISGHTALYWYRQSLGQGLEFLIYFQGNSAPDKSGLPSDRFSAERTGGSVSTLTIQRTQQEDSAVYLCASSFGGVSNNEQFFGPGTRLTVL.